The rows below give T cell receptor beta chains drawn from one sample of a study of blood T cell repertoires in COVID-19. Method: immunoSEQ multiplex PCR; TCRdb's copy keeps in-frame clones and lacks some. Among 180,000 or so clones listed, approximately 80% were seen once. Sample: peripheral blood. The receptors originated from a human donor with acute or convalescent COVID-19. The donor label of this sample is uncertain. Each CDR3 is given with its conserved first and last residue. A D gene is named only where the DNA matches it firmly. Clone size is given for some rows only: seen once, a few or many times, or a class if the clone is expanded.

J gene,clone size,V gene,D gene,CDR3 protein,CDR3 DNA
TRBJ2-7,.,TRBV28,TRBD2,CASSLFNVAGYEQYF,TGTGCCAGCAGTTTATTTAACGTAGCGGGCTACGAGCAGTACTTC
TRBJ2-1,.,TRBV5-1,TRBD2,CASREIEREPNEQFF,TGCGCCAGCAGAGAGATTGAGCGGGAGCCCAATGAGCAGTTCTTC
TRBJ2-1,.,TRBV19,TRBD1,CASSIPRISRRDRGYNEQFF,TGTGCCAGTAGTATACCCCGTATATCCCGCCGGGACAGGGGGTACAATGAGCAGTTCTTC
TRBJ2-3,.,TRBV9,TRBD2,CASSMTSASTDTQYF,TGTGCCAGCAGCATGACTAGCGCAAGCACAGATACGCAGTATTTT
TRBJ1-3,.,TRBV18,TRBD1,CASSPDRGGNTIYF,TGTGCCAGCTCACCGGACAGGGGTGGAAACACCATATATTTT
TRBJ1-3,many,TRBV12-3/TRBV12-4,.,CASSFRNTIYF,TGTGCCAGCAGTTTCAGAAACACCATATATTTT
TRBJ1-2,.,TRBV19,.,CASRAGAPDVLYTF,TGTGCCAGTAGGGCAGGGGCCCCAGACGTTCTATACACCTTC
TRBJ2-1,.,TRBV25-1,.,CASSVESYNEQFF,TGTGCCAGCAGCGTAGAATCCTACAATGAGCAGTTCTTC
TRBJ2-1,.,TRBV7-2,TRBD2,CASSLGGRSSGINEQFF,TGTGCCAGCAGCTTAGGAGGTAGGTCTAGCGGGATCAATGAGCAGTTCTTC
TRBJ2-7,.,TRBV5-1,TRBD1,CASTVGAGGYEQYF,TGCGCCAGCACGGTTGGGGCAGGGGGTTACGAGCAGTACTTC
TRBJ2-3,.,TRBV5-4,TRBD2,CASSLAAAGGPDTQYF,TGTGCCAGCAGCTTGGCTGCGGCGGGAGGGCCGGATACGCAGTATTTT
TRBJ2-7,.,TRBV5-4,TRBD1,CASSRTGNLYEQYF,TGTGCCAGCAGCCGGACAGGGAATCTCTACGAGCAGTACTTC
TRBJ2-1,.,TRBV28,TRBD1,CASSQTTGSYEQFF,TGTGCCAGCAGTCAGACGACAGGGAGCTATGAGCAGTTCTTC
TRBJ1-3,.,TRBV7-2,.,CASSLRVGNTIYF,TGTGCCAGCAGCTTGAGAGTCGGAAACACCATATATTTT
TRBJ2-7,.,TRBV11-2,.,CASSSPTLGWEQYF,TGTGCCAGCAGCTCCCCGACACTAGGGTGGGAGCAGTACTTC
TRBJ2-3,.,TRBV7-8,.,CASSLGGTPVTQYF,TGTGCCAGCAGCCTCGGCGGGACTCCCGTTACGCAGTATTTT
TRBJ1-2,once,TRBV5-4,TRBD1,CASSRGQGAYGYTF,TGTGCCAGCAGCAGGGGACAGGGGGCGTATGGCTACACCTTC
TRBJ2-7,.,TRBV9,TRBD2,CASSAGTSPEGEQYF,TGTGCCAGCAGCGCCGGGACTAGTCCCGAGGGCGAGCAGTACTTC
TRBJ2-5,.,TRBV27,TRBD1,CASSFGTEETQYF,TGTGCCAGCAGTTTTGGGACAGAAGAGACCCAGTACTTC
TRBJ2-7,.,TRBV6-5,.,CASRQHPYEQYF,TGTGCCAGCAGACAACATCCCTACGAGCAGTACTTC
TRBJ1-2,.,TRBV28,.,CATQGDYGYTF,TGTGCCACACAGGGAGACTATGGCTACACCTTC
TRBJ2-1,.,TRBV30,TRBD2,CAWSGNPGLARNEQFF,TGTGCCTGGAGTGGGAATCCGGGACTAGCGAGGAATGAGCAGTTCTTC
TRBJ2-1,once,TRBV5-5,.,CASSLGDRLNPSYNEQFF,TGTGCCAGCAGCTTGGGAGACAGGCTAAACCCTTCCTACAATGAGCAGTTCTTC
TRBJ1-2,.,TRBV6-5,TRBD1,CASRPGQGANYGYTF,TGTGCCAGCAGGCCGGGACAGGGAGCTAACTATGGCTACACCTTC
TRBJ2-5,.,TRBV5-1,.,CASSPGQMVYSREETQYF,TGCGCCAGCAGCCCTGGGCAAATGGTGTACAGTAGAGAAGAGACCCAGTACTTC
TRBJ1-2,.,TRBV20-1,.,CSARGSSGYTF,TGCAGTGCTAGGGGCAGTTCAGGCTACACCTTC
TRBJ2-5,.,TRBV27,.,CASSLRGEGLNAARQETQYF,TGTGCCAGCAGTTTAAGGGGGGAGGGCCTAAATGCAGCCCGCCAAGAGACCCAGTACTTC
TRBJ1-6,.,TRBV28,TRBD1,CASRGGQGPLNSPLHF,TGTGCCAGCAGGGGGGGACAGGGACCTCTTAATTCACCCCTCCACTTT
TRBJ1-1,.,TRBV5-1,.,CASSLDYPLGAEAFF,TGCGCCAGCAGCTTGGATTACCCCCTGGGAGCTGAAGCTTTCTTT
TRBJ2-1,.,TRBV30,TRBD1,CAWSRDPNRGDEQFF,TGTGCCTGGAGTCGAGACCCAAACAGGGGCGATGAGCAGTTCTTC
TRBJ1-2,.,TRBV4-1,.,CASSHSGVANYGYTF,TGCGCCAGCAGCCACTCAGGGGTTGCTAACTATGGCTACACCTTC
TRBJ1-3,.,TRBV5-1,TRBD1,CASSLDGQGSGNTIYF,TGCGCCAGCAGCTTGGACGGACAGGGGTCTGGAAACACCATATATTTT
TRBJ2-1,.,TRBV19,.,CASSSLAAMGNEQFF,TGTGCCAGTAGTTCCCTAGCTGCTATGGGCAATGAGCAGTTCTTC
TRBJ1-2,.,TRBV6-1,TRBD1,CASSELVGSGGGYGYTF,TGTGCCAGCAGTGAACTTGTAGGATCAGGGGGCGGCTATGGCTACACCTTC
TRBJ2-3,.,TRBV6-2/TRBV6-3,TRBD2,CASSYRLASTDTQYF,TGTGCCAGCAGTTACCGACTAGCGAGCACAGATACGCAGTATTTT
TRBJ1-2,few,TRBV7-9,.,CASSPLTVNGYTF,TGTGCCAGCAGCCCCCTCACAGTCAACGGCTACACCTTC
TRBJ2-1,.,TRBV7-2,TRBD1,CASSLGTGSYNEQFF,TGTGCCAGCAGCCTTGGGACAGGTTCCTACAATGAGCAGTTCTTC
TRBJ2-7,.,TRBV6-5,TRBD1,CASSNRGRLYEQYF,TGTGCCAGCTCCAACAGGGGGCGACTCTACGAGCAGTACTTC
TRBJ1-3,.,TRBV6-5,.,CASQGGAGNTIYF,TGTGCCAGCCAGGGCGGTGCGGGAAACACCATATATTTT
TRBJ2-5,.,TRBV5-8,TRBD1,CASSLGQVGETQYF,TGTGCCAGCAGCCTAGGACAGGTGGGGGAGACCCAGTACTTC
TRBJ2-7,.,TRBV27,.,CASSLYESSYEQYF,TGTGCCAGCAGTTTATACGAGAGCTCCTACGAGCAGTACTTC
TRBJ2-1,.,TRBV5-1,TRBD2,CASSRSPGLAGGHSSYNEQFF,TGCGCCAGCAGCAGGAGCCCAGGACTAGCGGGAGGCCACAGCTCCTACAATGAGCAGTTCTTC
TRBJ2-4,once,TRBV19,.,CASGWGDKNIQYF,TGTGCCAGTGGATGGGGGGACAAAAACATTCAGTACTTC
TRBJ1-1,.,TRBV7-2,TRBD1,CASSWDRSNTEAFF,TGTGCCAGCAGCTGGGACAGGTCGAACACTGAAGCTTTCTTT
TRBJ1-4,.,TRBV5-6,.,CASSLGQGPATNEKLFF,TGTGCCAGCAGCTTAGGGCAGGGGCCTGCAACTAATGAAAAACTGTTTTTT
TRBJ1-4,.,TRBV28,TRBD1,CASNPTGFGGKLFF,TGTGCCAGCAACCCGACAGGGTTTGGTGGAAAACTGTTTTTT
TRBJ1-2,.,TRBV29-1,TRBD1,CSAGDRADYGYTF,TGCAGCGCGGGGGACAGGGCGGACTATGGCTACACCTTC
TRBJ2-2,.,TRBV20-1,.,CSASSPTLPGELFF,TGCAGTGCTAGTAGCCCAACCCTCCCCGGGGAGCTGTTTTTT
TRBJ2-2,.,TRBV18,.,CASSPYSGELFF,TGTGCCAGCTCACCCTATTCGGGGGAGCTGTTTTTT
TRBJ2-3,.,TRBV9,TRBD2,CASSVGEGTSGSEADTQYF,TGTGCCAGCAGCGTAGGGGAGGGGACTAGCGGGAGTGAGGCAGATACGCAGTATTTT
TRBJ2-1,.,TRBV11-2,TRBD1,CASSLGTGVYNEQFF,TGTGCCAGCAGCTTAGGGACAGGGGTGTACAATGAGCAGTTCTTC
TRBJ2-4,.,TRBV5-5,.,CASSLEGADENIQYF,TGTGCCAGCAGCTTGGAAGGGGCAGACGAAAACATTCAGTACTTC
TRBJ1-2,.,TRBV3-1/TRBV3-2,.,CASSQDTHSRGYGYTF,TGTGCCAGCAGCCAAGATACCCACAGCCGGGGCTATGGCTACACCTTC
TRBJ2-1,.,TRBV29-1,.,CSVEKDGRRQFF,TGCAGCGTTGAAAAAGATGGGAGGCGGCAGTTCTTC
TRBJ2-1,.,TRBV19,TRBD2,CASSITSGGNEQFF,TGTGCCAGTAGTATAACTAGCGGGGGCAATGAGCAGTTCTTC